What follows describes a single T cell receptor (beta chain). Its antigen is unidentified. This CDR3 is built from 15 residues. V shed 5 bases and J shed 7 bases, with 18 bases lying between them. The data belong to a study of T-cell memory formation after mild COVID-19. Study outcomes and limitations: Day 15 to 85 contractors were CD4/CD8 balanced; later expanders leaned CD4+.

MiXCR was run by TCRdb on the 5' RACE reads, yielding one entry per CDR3 protein. This sample yields 250,000 to 350,000 distinct CDR3 sequences, of which around 15% are seen a single time; more than 20% belongs to the top ten. The TCR sequence derives from a young man who had mild COVID-19 (a few samples of this study predate the infection). Cell type and time point are not known. The rearrangement links TRBV12-3 or TRBV12-4 to TRBJ1-5; D might be TRBD1 (6 bases). Sequenced material: PBMCs or a T cell subset sorted from them (not recorded which). The CDR3 bases are TGTGCCAGCAGTCGAACGAGCCTACAGGGCCAGCCCCAGCATTTT. Its protein product is CASSRTSLQGQPQHF.